The rows below give T cell receptor beta chains drawn from one sample of a study of beta chain features in type 1 diabetes. Method: immunoSEQ multiplex PCR; TCRdb's copy keeps in-frame clones and lacks some. Among more than 550,000 clones listed, 11% to 15% were seen once. Sequenced input: naive CD4+ T cells from blood. Receptor source: a man younger than 35 with type 1 diabetes. The CDR3 runs from the conserved cysteine through the conserved F or W. A D gene is named only where the DNA matches it firmly. A row's size may be missing; if present it is once, few, many or a size class.

J gene: TRBJ2-1
V gene: TRBV7-2
D gene: TRBD2
clone size: few
CDR3 protein: CASSLQRGVYNEQFF
CDR3 DNA: TGTGCCAGCAGCTTACAGCGGGGGGTTTACAATGAGCAGTTCTTC

J gene: TRBJ2-1
V gene: TRBV9
D gene: TRBD1
clone size: few
CDR3 protein: CASSTGQGAYNEQFF
CDR3 DNA: TGTGCCAGCAGCACAGGACAGGGGGCCTACAATGAGCAGTTCTTC

J gene: TRBJ2-3
V gene: TRBV7-9
D gene: NA
clone size: many
CDR3 protein: CASSLADTQYF
CDR3 DNA: TGTGCCAGCAGCTTAGCAGATACGCAGTATTTT

J gene: TRBJ1-5
V gene: TRBV2
D gene: NA
clone size: NA
CDR3 protein: CASSQGVVGNQPQHF
CDR3 DNA: TGTGCCAGCAGTCAGGGTGTGGTGGGTAATCAGCCCCAGCATTTT

J gene: TRBJ2-5
V gene: TRBV15
D gene: NA
clone size: NA
CDR3 protein: CATSQGETQYF
CDR3 DNA: TGTGCCACCAGCCAGGGAGAGACCCAGTACTTC

J gene: TRBJ2-7
V gene: TRBV20-1
D gene: NA
clone size: NA
CDR3 protein: CSAREVYEQYF
CDR3 DNA: TGCAGTGCTCGTGAAGTCTACGAGCAGTACTTC

J gene: TRBJ2-5
V gene: TRBV14
D gene: NA
clone size: NA
CDR3 protein: CASSQAQVVETQYF
CDR3 DNA: TGTGCCAGCAGCCAAGCTCAGGTCGTGGAGACCCAGTACTTC

J gene: TRBJ2-7
V gene: TRBV6-6
D gene: NA
clone size: few
CDR3 protein: CASSSGLTSVSYEQYF
CDR3 DNA: TGTGCCAGCAGTTCGGGGCTCACCTCGGTCTCCTACGAGCAGTACTTC

J gene: TRBJ2-5
V gene: TRBV27
D gene: NA
clone size: NA
CDR3 protein: CASSPSGQVDVKTQYF
CDR3 DNA: TGTGCCAGCAGTCCCTCGGGACAAGTCGATGTGAAGACCCAGTACTTC

J gene: TRBJ2-1
V gene: TRBV5-1
D gene: NA
clone size: NA
CDR3 protein: CASSPNNEQFF
CDR3 DNA: TGCGCCAGCAGCCCCAACAATGAGCAGTTCTTC

J gene: TRBJ2-2
V gene: TRBV5-6
D gene: NA
clone size: NA
CDR3 protein: CASSLQHTNTGELFF
CDR3 DNA: TGTGCCAGCAGCTTGCAACACACGAACACCGGGGAGCTGTTTTTT

J gene: TRBJ2-4
V gene: TRBV19
D gene: NA
clone size: NA
CDR3 protein: CASSTQRRQNIQYF
CDR3 DNA: TGTGCCAGTAGTACCCAGCGGAGGCAAAACATTCAGTACTTC

J gene: TRBJ1-1
V gene: TRBV9
D gene: NA
clone size: few
CDR3 protein: CASSVATRATEAFF
CDR3 DNA: TGTGCCAGCAGCGTAGCCACCAGGGCCACTGAAGCTTTCTTT

J gene: TRBJ2-7
V gene: TRBV7-2
D gene: NA
clone size: few
CDR3 protein: CASQPTSLISYEQYF
CDR3 DNA: TGTGCCAGCCAGCCGACAAGCCTGATCTCCTACGAGCAGTACTTC

J gene: TRBJ2-2
V gene: TRBV6-5
D gene: NA
clone size: NA
CDR3 protein: CASSYGVPGELFF
CDR3 DNA: TGTGCCAGCAGTTACGGGGTCCCCGGGGAGCTGTTTTTT

J gene: TRBJ2-3
V gene: TRBV5-1
D gene: NA
clone size: few
CDR3 protein: CASSSGTITDTQYF
CDR3 DNA: TGCGCCAGCAGCTCCGGGACCATTACAGATACGCAGTATTTT

J gene: TRBJ2-1
V gene: TRBV6-4
D gene: NA
clone size: few
CDR3 protein: CASSDSYGTRTNEQFF
CDR3 DNA: TGTGCCAGCAGTGACTCCTACGGGACACGTACAAATGAGCAGTTCTTC

J gene: TRBJ1-4
V gene: TRBV5-6
D gene: NA
clone size: NA
CDR3 protein: CASSFRVGSEKLFF
CDR3 DNA: TGTGCCAGCAGCTTTAGGGTAGGGAGTGAAAAACTGTTTTTT

J gene: TRBJ2-1
V gene: TRBV4-3
D gene: NA
clone size: few
CDR3 protein: CASSQGRGPSYNEQFF
CDR3 DNA: TGCGCCAGCAGCCAAGGACGGGGGCCGTCCTACAATGAGCAGTTCTTC

J gene: TRBJ2-5
V gene: TRBV18
D gene: NA
clone size: NA
CDR3 protein: CASSPVANNQETQYF
CDR3 DNA: TGTGCCAGCTCACCAGTGGCTAACAACCAAGAGACCCAGTACTTC

J gene: TRBJ2-1
V gene: TRBV15
D gene: NA
clone size: NA
CDR3 protein: CATSRAPTVAEQFF
CDR3 DNA: TGTGCCACCAGCAGGGCCCCCACGGTAGCTGAGCAGTTCTTC

J gene: TRBJ2-5
V gene: TRBV18
D gene: NA
clone size: few
CDR3 protein: CASSPPWPEETQYF
CDR3 DNA: TGTGCCAGCTCACCCCCGTGGCCCGAAGAGACCCAGTACTTC

J gene: TRBJ2-2
V gene: TRBV9
D gene: NA
clone size: NA
CDR3 protein: CASSALAGTGELFF
CDR3 DNA: TGTGCCAGCAGCGCCCTAGCTGGGACCGGGGAGCTGTTTTTT

J gene: TRBJ1-4
V gene: TRBV9
D gene: TRBD1
clone size: few
CDR3 protein: CASSVDAGTGPREKLFF
CDR3 DNA: TGTGCCAGCAGCGTAGATGCCGGGACAGGACCTAGAGAAAAACTGTTTTTT

J gene: TRBJ1-1
V gene: TRBV7-2
D gene: TRBD1
clone size: few
CDR3 protein: CASSDRGSGERAFF
CDR3 DNA: TGTGCCAGTTCGGACAGGGGAAGCGGGGAACGAGCTTTCTTT

J gene: TRBJ2-7
V gene: TRBV6-5
D gene: NA
clone size: few
CDR3 protein: CASSYSYDSTYEQYF
CDR3 DNA: TGTGCCAGCAGTTACTCCTACGACAGCACCTACGAGCAGTACTTC

J gene: TRBJ2-5
V gene: TRBV30
D gene: NA
clone size: few
CDR3 protein: CARGRDSIKYF
CDR3 DNA: TGTGCCCGTGGAAGGGACTCAATCAAGTACTTC

J gene: TRBJ2-1
V gene: TRBV4-2
D gene: NA
clone size: NA
CDR3 protein: CASSQDQAYNEQFF
CDR3 DNA: TGTGCCAGCAGCCAAGATCAGGCCTACAATGAGCAGTTCTTC

J gene: TRBJ1-2
V gene: TRBV29-1
D gene: TRBD1
clone size: NA
CDR3 protein: CSGATGNNYGYTF
CDR3 DNA: TGCAGCGGAGCGACAGGGAATAACTATGGCTACACCTTC

J gene: TRBJ2-1
V gene: TRBV18
D gene: TRBD2
clone size: NA
CDR3 protein: CASSPIGGLAGGGEQFF
CDR3 DNA: TGTGCCAGCTCACCAATAGGCGGACTAGCGGGAGGAGGTGAGCAGTTCTTC

J gene: TRBJ2-7
V gene: TRBV7-2
D gene: TRBD1
clone size: few
CDR3 protein: CASSPTGGRYEQYF
CDR3 DNA: TGTGCCAGCAGCCCAACAGGGGGCAGGTACGAGCAGTACTTC

J gene: TRBJ2-5
V gene: TRBV4-2
D gene: NA
clone size: few
CDR3 protein: CASSHEGAQETQYF
CDR3 DNA: TGTGCCAGCAGCCATGAGGGAGCGCAAGAGACCCAGTACTTC

J gene: TRBJ1-5
V gene: TRBV6-1
D gene: NA
clone size: NA
CDR3 protein: CASSEQGWGNQPQHF
CDR3 DNA: TGTGCCAGCAGTGAACAGGGTTGGGGCAATCAGCCCCAGCATTTT

J gene: TRBJ1-2
V gene: TRBV10-3
D gene: NA
clone size: NA
CDR3 protein: CAISEFQASEGYTF
CDR3 DNA: TGTGCCATCAGTGAGTTCCAGGCCTCTGAGGGCTACACCTTC

J gene: TRBJ2-3
V gene: TRBV11-3
D gene: NA
clone size: once
CDR3 protein: CASSWGATDTQYF
CDR3 DNA: TGTGCCAGCAGCTGGGGGGCCACAGATACGCAGTATTTT

J gene: TRBJ2-3
V gene: TRBV5-1
D gene: NA
clone size: NA
CDR3 protein: CASSLGQNTDTQYF
CDR3 DNA: TGCGCCAGCAGCTTGGGGCAGAATACAGATACGCAGTATTTT

J gene: TRBJ2-3
V gene: TRBV30
D gene: TRBD2
clone size: NA
CDR3 protein: CAVEAGPTDTQYF
CDR3 DNA: TGTGCCGTCGAAGCGGGACCCACAGATACGCAGTATTTT

J gene: TRBJ2-2
V gene: TRBV6-5
D gene: NA
clone size: few
CDR3 protein: CASRVATNTGELFF
CDR3 DNA: TGTGCCAGCCGAGTGGCGACGAACACCGGGGAGCTGTTTTTT

J gene: TRBJ2-7
V gene: TRBV30
D gene: TRBD2
clone size: NA
CDR3 protein: CAWSTSGTFHEQYF
CDR3 DNA: TGTGCCTGGAGTACCAGCGGGACTTTCCACGAGCAGTACTTC

J gene: TRBJ2-7
V gene: TRBV30
D gene: NA
clone size: few
CDR3 protein: CAWSVGGYEQYF
CDR3 DNA: TGTGCCTGGAGTGTAGGCGGATACGAGCAGTACTTC

J gene: TRBJ2-1
V gene: TRBV14
D gene: NA
clone size: NA
CDR3 protein: CASSQASRFGEQFF
CDR3 DNA: TGTGCCAGCAGCCAAGCTTCGCGCTTCGGGGAGCAGTTCTTC